Below are 16 T cell receptor beta chains sequenced from a single sample in a study of blood T cell repertoires in COVID-19. Using immunoSEQ multiplex PCR, the repertoire was profiled, and TCRdb retains in-frame clones only, with some absent. The sample lists 150,000 to 200,000 clones, about 88% seen once, with roughly 6% in the top ten. The sequenced material came from peripheral blood. All receptors derive from a man in his forties with active or convalescent COVID-19.

In nucleotides, the CDR3 is TGTGCCAGTATCCCTAGCGGGGGAACCTACAATGAGCAGTTCTTC. Its protein product is CASIPSGGTYNEQFF. This sequence joins TRBV19 and TRBJ2-1, with 10 bases matching TRBD2. The CDR3 has 15 amino acids. CDR1 is LNHDA and CDR2 is SQIVND in the germline V gene (reference sequence). V dropped 7 bases and J dropped 2; count of bases not matched to a gene: 5.

This clone was seen just once. The rearrangement uses TRBV3-1 (or the pseudogene TRBV3-2) and TRBJ1-5; TRBD1 matches at 8 bases. J gave up 2 bases and V 3 bases, and 3 bases lay outside the gene matches. Germline V gene data show CDR1 as LGHDT and CDR2 as YNNKEL (reference sequence). CDR3 length: 15 amino acids. CDR3 DNA sequence: TGTGCCAGCAGCCAGGCGACAGGGGGCAATCAGCCCCAGCATTTT. This codes for CASSQATGGNQPQHF.

This sequence joins TRBV19 and TRBJ2-7; 7 nucleotides match TRBD1. CDR1 and CDR2 from the germline V gene are LNHDA and SQIVND (reference sequence). This CDR3 region has 14 residues. The trim removed 2 bases at V and 3 bases at J, leaving 4 bases unmatched. The CDR3 region is CASSIRTGGYEQYF. CDR3 coding DNA: TGTGCCAGTAGTATAAGGACAGGCGGCTACGAGCAGTACTTC.

The chain is built from TRBV19 and TRBJ2-7, with D possibly being TRBD2 (6 bases). The CDR3 has 14 residues. Germline V gene lookup returns CDR1 LNHDA and CDR2 SQIVND (reference sequence). V was pared by 1 base and J by 5 bases, with 12 bases between. In DNA, the CDR3 is TGTGCCAGTAGTATAGTAGTGGGAGGCCACGAGCAGTACTTC. Translated, it gives CASSIVVGGHEQYF.

As for this clone: Other DNA sequences from this sample encode an identical CDR3 as well. The chain has TRBV28 and TRBJ1-2, with 8 nucleotides matching TRBD1. CDR3 length: 15 residues. Trimming at V came to 6 bases and at J to 6 bases, leaving 12 bases not matched to a gene. CDR1 is MDHEN and CDR2 is SYDVKM in the germline V gene. CDR3 sequence reads: CASRRPNQGAHGYTF. The CDR3 DNA is TGTGCCAGCAGGAGGCCAAACCAGGGGGCGCATGGCTACACCTTC.

V is TRBV2 and J is TRBJ2-2; TRBD1 aligns across 10 bases. With 4 bases clipped from V and 6 bases from J, the junction kept 5 bases outside the gene matches. This CDR3 region has 15 residues. Germline CDR1 is SNHLY and CDR2 is FYNNEI. The CDR3 sequence: CASSVDRGLAGELFF. Written as DNA, the CDR3 is TGTGCCAGCAGTGTGGACAGGGGGTTGGCCGGGGAGCTGTTTTTT.

This clone came up once. V gene TRBV10-2 combines with J gene TRBJ2-3; 13 nucleotides line up with TRBD2. The CDR3 has 15 residues. Per the germline V gene, CDR1 is WSHSY and CDR2 is SAAADI. V lost 8 bases and J lost 2; bases outside the gene matches: 4. CDR3 sequence reads: CASRTSGGVTDTQYF. For the CDR3, the DNA is TGCGCCAGCCGGACTAGCGGGGGCGTCACAGATACGCAGTATTTT.

The count of this clone is one. The V call is TRBV7-4, the J call TRBJ2-2; 8 bases map to TRBD1. Germline trimming cut 4 bases from V and 6 bases from J; bases unmatched to any gene: 19. The CDR3 is made up of 19 amino acids. Germline V gene lookup returns CDR1 SGHVT and CDR2 SQSDAQ. DNA for the CDR3: TGTGCCAGCAGCTATAGAGTAGACAGGGGCTCAGGAAAGGCCGGGGAGCTGTTTTTT. Its translation: CASSYRVDRGSGKAGELFF.

V and J are TRBV7-9 and TRBJ1-1; no definite D call. V was cut by 3 bases and J by 0 bases, with 5 bases left in between. The CDR3 is made up of 13 amino acids. Germline assignment: CDR1 SEHNR and CDR2 FQNEAQ (reference sequence). For the CDR3, the DNA is TGTGCCAGCAGCTTTAGCATGAACACTGAAGCTTTCTTT. Translated, it gives CASSFSMNTEAFF.

The chain employs TRBV19 and TRBJ1-4; 7 nucleotides agree with TRBD1. Germline CDR1 reads LNHDA; CDR2 reads SQIVND (reference sequence). The CDR3 spans 14 residues. Trimming at V came to 5 bases and at J to 7 bases, leaving 7 bases not matched to a gene. Here the CDR3 DNA reads TGTGCCAGTAGTCCTGGACAGGCTTTTGAAAAACTGTTTTTT. It codes for CASSPGQAFEKLFF.

This chain joins TRBV19 and TRBJ2-7; 10 bases are shared with TRBD1. Germline V gene lookup returns CDR1 LNHDA and CDR2 SQIVND (reference sequence). The CDR3 consists of 15 residues. J lost 4 bases, V lost 7 bases, and 10 bases had no gene match. CDR3 nucleotide sequence: TGTGCCAGTACCAAAGGGACAGGGGCAGGGTACGAGCAGTACTTC. Encoded protein: CASTKGTGAGYEQYF. Full variable domain (outside the CDR3, taken from reference TRBV19 and TRBJ2-7): DGGITQSPKYLFRKEGQNVTLSCEQNLNHDAMYWYRQDPGQGLRLIYYSQIVNDFQKGDIAEGYSVSREKKESFPLTVTSAQKNPTAFYLCASTKGTGAGYEQYFGPGTRLTVT.

This sequence joins TRBV10-3 and TRBJ2-7; D unclear. This CDR3 spans 16 amino acids. CDR1 and CDR2 (germline): ENHRY, SYGVKD. V gave up 3 bases and J gave up 2 bases, with 17 bases separating them. CDR3 sequence (DNA): TGTGCCATCAGTGACCCTACAGACAAATATACCTACGAGCAGTACTTC. Its translation: CAISDPTDKYTYEQYF.

This clone was detected a few times. The genes are TRBV21-1 and TRBJ1-4; the D call of TRBD1 is as the table states it, not checked on the DNA. TRBV21-1 is termed a pseudogene. This CDR3 contains 15 residues. The CDR3, as DNA: TGTGCCAGCAGCAAAGGAGACAGATTTAATGAAAAACTGTTTTTT. The encoded protein is CASSKGDRFNEKLFF.

The chain is built from TRBV28 and TRBJ2-1; 11 positions match TRBD2. Germline CDR1 MDHEN, CDR2 SYDVKM. V was pared by 3 bases and J by 0 bases, with 16 bases of the junction left unmatched. This CDR3 comprises 21 residues. The CDR3: CASSFLWRGLAETSSYNEQFF. Here the CDR3 DNA reads TGTGCCAGCAGTTTTTTGTGGCGGGGACTAGCGGAAACGAGCTCCTACAATGAGCAGTTCTTC.

The V gene is TRBV6-6, the J gene TRBJ1-5; D is unclear. This CDR3 contains 14 residues. Trimming took off 6 bases at V and 7 bases at J, with 16 bases between the two ends. The germline CDR1 and CDR2 sequences are MNHNY and SVGAGI (reference sequence). The CDR3, as DNA: TGTGCCAGCAGCCACTCGGGGAGGTCCCAGCCCCAGCATTTT. It encodes CASSHSGRSQPQHF.

The chain links TRBV9 to TRBJ1-4; the D is unclear. Germline values: CDR1 SGDLS, CDR2 YYNGEE. The V end lost 0 bases, the J end lost 0 bases, and 9 bases lay between the germline ends. The CDR3 extends over 16 amino acids. The CDR3: CASSVGSHTTNEKLFF. The DNA of the CDR3 is TGTGCCAGCAGCGTAGGGTCTCACACAACTAATGAAAAACTGTTTTTT.